This is a list of T cell receptor beta chains from one sample in a study of T cell responses to AZD1222 COVID-19 vaccine. Assay used: immunoSEQ multiplex PCR; TCRdb lists only in-frame clones, some missing. The sample contains fewer than 130,000 clones, 80% to 95% of which appear only once. Specimen: peripheral blood, collected on day 0 of AZD1222 vaccination. All receptors derive from an adult in good health. Both conserved end residues are part of each CDR3. A D gene is named only where the DNA matches it firmly. Rows may omit the clone size; those that give it use once, few, many or a size class.

j_call,clone_size,d_call,cdr3_length,v_call,cdr3_nt,cdr3_aa
TRBJ2-1,once,.,11,TRBV30,TGTGCCTGGAGCAAACAGGTTGAGCAGTTCTTC,CAWSKQVEQFF
TRBJ1-1,.,TRBD1,13,TRBV3-1/TRBV3-2,TGTGCCAGCAGCCACAGGACAGGGCCTGAAGCTTTCTTT,CASSHRTGPEAFF
TRBJ2-7,.,TRBD1,15,TRBV6-4,TGTGCCAGCAGTGTTCTACCGGGACAGACCTACGAGCAGTACTTC,CASSVLPGQTYEQYF
TRBJ1-4,.,.,12,TRBV6-5,TGTGCCTCCAGGCGGTTAAATGAAAAACTGTTTTTT,CASRRLNEKLFF
TRBJ2-7,.,.,13,TRBV19,TGTGCCAGTAGTATAGGTGCAGTCGGCGAGCAGTACTTC,CASSIGAVGEQYF
TRBJ1-2,.,.,15,TRBV6-2/TRBV6-3,TGTGCCAGCAGCCCGGACACCACAACCCCCTATGGCTACACCTTC,CASSPDTTTPYGYTF
TRBJ2-5,.,TRBD1,13,TRBV10-3,TGTGCCACCGGTGGACAGGGAGAGGAGACCCAGTACTTC,CATGGQGEETQYF
TRBJ2-3,.,TRBD2,14,TRBV7-9,TGTGCCAGCAGCTCTAGCGGGGTCCCAGATACGCAGTATTTT,CASSSSGVPDTQYF
TRBJ1-6,.,TRBD1,15,TRBV18,TGTGCCAGCTCACCTCGGGACAGGGAAAATTCACCCCTCCACTTT,CASSPRDRENSPLHF
TRBJ2-7,.,.,12,TRBV6-5,TGTGCCAGCACCCAGGGGGGAGGAGAGCAGTACTTC,CASTQGGGEQYF
TRBJ2-7,.,.,10,TRBV11-3,TGTGCCAGCAGGGGACCCGAGCAGTACTTC,CASRGPEQYF